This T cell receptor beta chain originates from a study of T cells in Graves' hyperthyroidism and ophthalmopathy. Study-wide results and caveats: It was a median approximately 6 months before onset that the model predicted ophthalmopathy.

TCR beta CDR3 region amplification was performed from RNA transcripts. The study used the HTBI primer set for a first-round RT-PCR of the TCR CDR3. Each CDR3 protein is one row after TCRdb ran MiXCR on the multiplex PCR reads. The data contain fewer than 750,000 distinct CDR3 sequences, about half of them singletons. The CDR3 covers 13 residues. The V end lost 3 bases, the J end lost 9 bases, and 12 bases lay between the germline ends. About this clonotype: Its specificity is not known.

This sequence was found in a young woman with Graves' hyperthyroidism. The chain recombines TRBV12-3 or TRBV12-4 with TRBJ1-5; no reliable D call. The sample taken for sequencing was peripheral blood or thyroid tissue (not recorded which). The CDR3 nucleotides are TGTGCCAGCAGTTTGGGGTCCAGTCGGCCCCAGCATTTT. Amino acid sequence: CASSLGSSRPQHF.